This is a list of T cell receptor beta chains from one sample in a study of identical twins. TCRdb re-analysed the 5' RACE reads in MiXCR, keeping a single row per CDR3 protein. Among some 460,000 distinct CDR3 sequences listed, approximately 15% were seen once. This sample was also put to use in a study of yellow fever vaccine responses in identical twins.

Sequencing was done on a sample of CD4+ T cells sorted from blood. These receptors came from a woman aged 18-30 years in good health. The CDR3 runs from the conserved cysteine through the conserved F or W. The D gene is left open where the match is weak. Expanded clones get a size class; other rows say once, few or many, or leave the size out.

J gene	clone size	V gene	D gene	CDR3 protein	CDR3 DNA
TRBJ1-4	-	TRBV5-1	TRBD1	CASSPDRVGEKLFF	TGCGCCAGCAGCCCGGACAGGGTAGGAGAAAAACTGTTTTTT
TRBJ1-2	-	TRBV20-1	-	CSARDPPLGNYGYTF	TGCAGTGCTAGAGATCCACCACTGGGCAACTATGGCTACACCTTC
TRBJ2-3	-	TRBV7-9	-	CASSLARQGQDRDTQYF	TGTGCCAGCAGCTTAGCTCGGCAGGGACAAGATAGAGATACGCAGTATTTT
TRBJ2-5	few	TRBV6-6	-	CASSYSGGATQYF	TGTGCCAGCAGTTACTCGGGGGGTGCGACCCAGTACTTC
TRBJ2-7	few	TRBV15	-	CATSRDEVAYEQYF	TGTGCCACCAGCAGAGATGAAGTTGCCTACGAGCAGTACTTC
TRBJ2-2	few	TRBV12-5	TRBD2	CASGLVRHGTSETGELFF	TGTGCTAGTGGTTTGGTACGTCACGGGACTAGCGAGACCGGGGAGCTGTTTTTT
TRBJ2-7	-	TRBV18	TRBD1	CASSRRTSQDRSSYEQYF	TGTGCCAGCTCACGGCGAACTTCCCAGGACAGGAGCTCCTACGAGCAGTACTTC
TRBJ2-3	few	TRBV28	-	CASSFTGSWGSSTDTQYF	TGTGCCAGCAGTTTTACGGGGTCGTGGGGCTCGAGCACAGATACGCAGTATTTT
TRBJ2-7	many	TRBV3-1	-	CASSGPGSLYEQYF	TGTGCCAGCAGCGGACCCGGCAGTCTCTACGAGCAGTACTTC
TRBJ1-1	few	TRBV12-3/TRBV12-4	TRBD1	CASRGTGVNTEAFF	TGTGCCAGCAGGGGGACAGGAGTGAACACTGAAGCTTTCTTT
TRBJ1-2	-	TRBV29-1	-	CSVVGGNYGYTF	TGCAGCGTTGTGGGGGGAAACTATGGCTACACCTTC
TRBJ2-7	few	TRBV6-2/TRBV6-3	-	CASSYSGTLIEQYF	TGTGCCAGCAGCTATTCCGGGACACTTATCGAGCAGTACTTC
TRBJ1-1	few	TRBV6-1	TRBD1	CASTTGGGITEAFF	TGTGCCAGCACCACAGGGGGAGGGATCACTGAAGCTTTCTTT
TRBJ2-1	few	TRBV6-2/TRBV6-3	-	CASSFNIAESSYNEQFF	TGTGCCAGCAGTTTCAATATAGCGGAGAGCTCCTACAATGAGCAGTTCTTC
TRBJ2-7	few	TRBV20-1	TRBD1	CSARYRTGAYEQYF	TGCAGTGCTAGATACAGGACAGGGGCTTACGAGCAGTACTTC
TRBJ2-3	many	TRBV15	TRBD2	CATSRDRTSGATDTQYF	TGTGCCACCAGCAGAGATCGCACTAGCGGGGCGACAGATACGCAGTATTTT
TRBJ2-5	-	TRBV10-3	-	CATAGDQETQYF	TGTGCCACAGCAGGCGACCAAGAGACCCAGTACTTC
TRBJ2-6	-	TRBV24-1	-	CATSERRVSGANVLTF	TGTGCCACCAGTGAGCGACGGGTCTCTGGGGCCAACGTCCTGACTTTC
TRBJ2-1	many	TRBV10-3	TRBD2	CAVMALEGGTYNEQFF	TGTGCCGTAATGGCACTGGAGGGAGGGACCTACAATGAGCAGTTCTTC
TRBJ2-7	few	TRBV12-3/TRBV12-4	TRBD1	CASSLGWDRGMYEQYF	TGTGCCAGCAGCCTAGGGTGGGACAGGGGGATGTACGAGCAGTACTTC
TRBJ2-2	few	TRBV7-7	TRBD1	CASSLHGQGAYTGELFF	TGTGCTAGCAGCTTACACGGACAGGGGGCTTACACCGGGGAGCTGTTTTTT
TRBJ2-3	few	TRBV5-6	-	CASSLDYGGFTDTQYF	TGTGCCAGCAGCTTGGACTACGGGGGTTTCACAGATACGCAGTATTTT
TRBJ2-1	few	TRBV30	-	CAWSSGGEQFF	TGTGCCTGGAGCTCCGGAGGGGAGCAGTTCTTC
TRBJ2-1	-	TRBV4-3	TRBD1	CASSGKGASEQFF	TGCGCCAGCAGCGGCAAGGGGGCGAGTGAGCAGTTCTTC
TRBJ1-1	-	TRBV19	TRBD1	CASTGDRGTEAFF	TGTGCCAGTACCGGGGACAGGGGCACTGAAGCTTTCTTT
TRBJ2-7	-	TRBV24-1	TRBD2	CATSDPTSGGYEQYF	TGTGCCACCAGTGACCCGACTAGCGGGGGCTACGAGCAGTACTTC
TRBJ1-2	few	TRBV6-1	-	CASRGAGVNYGYTF	TGTGCCAGCAGGGGGGCAGGGGTCAACTATGGCTACACCTTC
TRBJ2-5	few	TRBV20-1	TRBD2	CSARDSQRLAGGQETQYF	TGCAGTGCTAGAGATTCCCAGAGACTAGCGGGGGGACAAGAGACCCAGTACTTC
TRBJ2-7	-	TRBV20-1	-	CSARWSSLEQYF	TGCAGTGCTAGATGGTCTTCACTCGAGCAGTACTTC
TRBJ2-3	few	TRBV5-1	-	CASNGGSTDTQYF	TGCGCCAGCAATGGGGGAAGCACAGATACGCAGTATTTT
TRBJ2-2	few	TRBV18	TRBD1	CASSPPDHRGSTGELFF	TGTGCCAGCTCACCACCGGATCACAGGGGGTCCACCGGGGAGCTGTTTTTT
TRBJ2-3	-	TRBV18	-	CASSPMLLGAGMADTQYF	TGTGCCAGCTCACCTATGCTTCTCGGCGCGGGAATGGCAGATACGCAGTATTTT
TRBJ2-3	-	TRBV4-2	-	CASSQEGGISTDTQYF	TGTGCCAGCAGCCAAGAGGGCGGAATATCCACAGATACGCAGTATTTT
TRBJ2-7	-	TRBV20-1	TRBD2	CSARTLAGYGYEQYF	TGCAGTGCTAGAACCCTAGCGGGGTACGGGTACGAGCAGTACTTC
TRBJ2-3	-	TRBV3-1	-	CASSQDSPMPHTQYF	TGTGCCAGCAGCCAAGATTCTCCCATGCCTCATACGCAGTATTTT
TRBJ2-1	many	TRBV12-3/TRBV12-4	-	CASCAASTYNEQFF	TGTGCCAGTTGTGCGGCTAGCACCTACAATGAGCAGTTCTTC
TRBJ2-5	many	TRBV5-1	TRBD2	CASSQTSGKETQYF	TGCGCCAGCAGCCAAACTAGCGGCAAAGAGACCCAGTACTTC
TRBJ2-3	-	TRBV6-1	-	CASSPEARPTDTQYF	TGTGCCAGCAGTCCGGAGGCGAGACCCACAGATACGCAGTATTTT
TRBJ2-2	-	TRBV4-2	-	CASSQGGDTGELFF	TGTGCCAGCAGCCAAGGAGGGGACACCGGGGAGCTGTTTTTT
TRBJ2-1	few	TRBV27	TRBD2	CASSPLQAGGSYNEQFF	TGTGCCAGCAGTCCACTCCAAGCGGGAGGGTCCTACAATGAGCAGTTCTTC
TRBJ2-7	-	TRBV2	-	CASRILQGGVYEQYF	TGTGCCAGCAGGATACTACAGGGAGGGGTCTACGAGCAGTACTTC
TRBJ2-2	few	TRBV6-2/TRBV6-3	TRBD1	CASSWRTGEGELFF	TGTGCCAGCAGTTGGCGGACAGGGGAAGGGGAGCTGTTTTTT
TRBJ1-1	many	TRBV7-2	-	CATAQSGDTEAFF	TGTGCCACAGCACAGAGTGGGGACACTGAAGCTTTCTTT
TRBJ2-5	few	TRBV12-3/TRBV12-4	TRBD2	CASSFSDLAGTQYF	TGTGCCAGCAGTTTCTCCGATCTAGCGGGGACCCAGTACTTC
TRBJ2-3	-	TRBV20-1	TRBD2	CSARDPAGYTDTQYF	TGCAGTGCTAGAGACCCAGCGGGATACACAGATACGCAGTATTTT
TRBJ1-4	few	TRBV7-2	-	CASSREARTNEKLFF	TGTGCCAGCAGCAGAGAGGCGAGAACTAATGAAAAACTGTTTTTT
TRBJ1-6	few	TRBV6-1	-	CASTPGETLNSPLHF	TGTGCCAGCACCCCCGGGGAGACCCTTAATTCACCCCTCCACTTT
TRBJ1-1	-	TRBV7-2	-	CASSLKVSGFNEAFF	TGTGCCAGCAGCTTAAAGGTATCGGGGTTTAACGAAGCTTTCTTT
TRBJ2-3	-	TRBV11-2	TRBD2	CASSRTSGRDFISTDTQYF	TGTGCCAGCAGCCGGACTAGCGGGAGGGATTTTATTAGCACAGATACGCAGTATTTT
TRBJ1-5	many	TRBV5-1	-	CASSLGSDQPQHF	TGCGCCAGCAGCCTAGGGAGCGATCAGCCCCAGCATTTT
TRBJ1-1	-	TRBV7-9	-	CASSRPNTEAFF	TGTGCCAGCAGCCGACCCAACACTGAAGCTTTCTTT
TRBJ2-1	-	TRBV6-6	-	CASSYGEGEQFF	TGTGCCAGCAGTTACGGAGAGGGCGAGCAGTTCTTC
TRBJ2-3	few	TRBV14	-	CASSQVGGRTQYF	TGTGCCAGCAGCCAAGTGGGGGGAAGGACGCAGTATTTT